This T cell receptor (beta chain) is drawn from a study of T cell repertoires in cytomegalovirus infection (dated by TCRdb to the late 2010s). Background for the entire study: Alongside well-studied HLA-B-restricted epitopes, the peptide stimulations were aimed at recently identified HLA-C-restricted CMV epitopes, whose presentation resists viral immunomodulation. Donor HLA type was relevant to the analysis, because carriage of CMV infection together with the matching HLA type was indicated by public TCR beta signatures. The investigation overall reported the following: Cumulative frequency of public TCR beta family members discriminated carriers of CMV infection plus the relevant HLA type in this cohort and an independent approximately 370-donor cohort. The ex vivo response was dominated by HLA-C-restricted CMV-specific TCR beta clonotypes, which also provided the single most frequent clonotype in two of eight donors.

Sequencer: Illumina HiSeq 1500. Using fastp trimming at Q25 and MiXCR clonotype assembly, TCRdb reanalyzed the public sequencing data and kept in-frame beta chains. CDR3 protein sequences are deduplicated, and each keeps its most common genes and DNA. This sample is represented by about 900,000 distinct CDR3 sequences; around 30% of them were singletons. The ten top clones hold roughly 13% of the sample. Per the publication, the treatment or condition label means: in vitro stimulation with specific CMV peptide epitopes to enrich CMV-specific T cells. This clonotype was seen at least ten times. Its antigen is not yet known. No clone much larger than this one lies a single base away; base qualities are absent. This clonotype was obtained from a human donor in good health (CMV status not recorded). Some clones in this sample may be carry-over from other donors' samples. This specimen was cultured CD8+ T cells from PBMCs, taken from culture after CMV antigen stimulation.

Here the CDR3 is given as CASSPRGGDPGQPQHF. Read as DNA, the sequence is TGTGCCAGCAGCCCGAGGGGGGGAGATCCCGGTCAGCCCCAGCATTTT. Recombination joined TRBV7-8 with TRBJ1-5; the D region possibly corresponds to TRBD1 (6 bases align). The germline V gene yields SGHVS for CDR1 and FQNEAQ for CDR2. Trimming costs V 5 bases and J 6 bases, and their ends lie 20 bases apart. Spanning cysteine to phenylalanine, the CDR3 consists of 16 amino acids. CDR3 DNA is the only sequence kept; it has 48 bases, read in frame from the first base.